The 32 T cell receptor beta chains given below trace back to one sample, sequenced in a study of cytomegalovirus exposure and HLA in healthy donors. The PCR was carried out with 60 Vbeta primers and 13 Jbeta primers. Profiling relied on immunoSEQ multiplex PCR, and the TCRdb table lists in-frame clones only, not all of them. The sample holds about 140,000 clones; approximately 87% are singletons and the top ten take roughly 5.2%. Source material: PBMCs. These receptors all stem from a woman in her twenties or thirties in good health and CMV-seronegative.

The rearrangement uses TRBV4-2 and TRBJ1-6, with 8 bases aligning to TRBD1. The V gene's germline CDR1 is LGHNA and CDR2 YNFKEQ. V dropped 4 bases and J dropped 4; count of bases not matched to a gene: 3. The CDR3 consists of 15 residues. CDR3 sequence: CASSPDRAYNSPLHF. CDR3 nucleotide sequence: TGTGCCAGCAGCCCGGACAGGGCTTATAATTCACCCCTCCACTTT.

This chain uses TRBV6-5 with TRBJ2-5, with unresolved D. The germline V and J ends were trimmed by 4 bases and 1 base, with 7 bases remaining between them. This CDR3 has 13 amino acids. Germline CDR1 reads MNHEY; CDR2 reads SVGAGI. Here the CDR3 reads CASSSPFQETQYF. CDR3 bases: TGTGCCAGCAGTTCCCCGTTCCAAGAGACCCAGTACTTC.

The chain couples TRBV27 to TRBJ2-3; 8 bases are a match to TRBD2. Trimming took 2 bases from V and 4 from J; bases not matched to a gene: 2. The CDR3 runs to 14 residues. Germline CDR1 is MNHEY and CDR2 is SMNVEV (reference sequence). The CDR3 coding sequence is TGTGCCAGCAGTTTAGCGGGGGGACCAGATACGCAGTATTTT. Amino acids: CASSLAGGPDTQYF.

This chain joins TRBV10-2 and TRBJ2-4, with 11 positions matching TRBD2. After removal of 1 base from V and 5 bases from J, the junction contained 1 base not matched to a gene. The CDR3 sequence is 15 residues long. Germline-derived CDR1 and CDR2 are WSHSY and SAAADI. CDR3 sequence reads: CASSEFSGRENIQYF. CDR3 sequence (DNA): TGCGCCAGCAGTGAGTTTAGCGGGAGGGAAAACATTCAGTACTTC.

The chain couples TRBV5-1 to TRBJ2-1; TRBD2 matches 8 bases. CDR3 length equals 17 residues. The V gene end was trimmed by 4 bases and the J gene end by 4 bases; junction bases not matched to a gene: 13. CDR1 is SGHRS, CDR2 YFSETQ, per germline. The CDR3, as DNA: TGCGCCAGCAGCCAGGGACTAGAATCGAGCCCGTACAATGAGCAGTTCTTC. Translated, it gives CASSQGLESSPYNEQFF.

V is TRBV7-3 and J is TRBJ2-5, with TRBD2 matching over 8 bases. CDR3 length: 15 amino acids. The J segment lost 4 bases and the V segment lost 1 base, leaving 5 bases of the junction unmatched. In germline, CDR1 is SGHTA, CDR2 FQGTGA. The CDR3 protein is CASSLNGGATETQYF. The CDR3 bases are TGTGCCAGCAGCTTAAACGGGGGGGCTACAGAGACCCAGTACTTC.

The rearrangement joins TRBV27 to TRBJ1-6, with D possibly TRBD1 on 5 matching bases. This CDR3 region has 18 residues. Germline CDR1 is MNHEY and CDR2 is SMNVEV (reference sequence). V lost 0 bases and J 6 bases, leaving 18 bases between the germline ends. The CDR3 nucleotides are TGTGCCAGCAGTTTATCTTTTGGGGCAGTAAAAAGTAATTCACCCCTCCACTTT. This sequence encodes CASSLSFGAVKSNSPLHF.

The CDR3 DNA sequence: TGTGCCAGCAGCCCGGACAGGACAACCTACGAGCAGTACTTC. This gives the protein CASSPDRTTYEQYF. The chain uses TRBV7-9 and TRBJ2-7; TRBD1 aligns across 7 bases. Losses at the gene ends were 5 bases for V and 2 bases for J; bases not matched to a gene: 6. CDR1 is SEHNR, CDR2 FQNEAQ, per germline (reference sequence). This CDR3 has 14 amino acids.

This clone was seen only a few times. The V call is TRBV6-4, the J call TRBJ1-1; 8 positions agree with TRBD1. Losses at the gene ends were 5 bases for V and 3 bases for J; bases not matched to a gene: 2. Germline values: CDR1 MRHNA, CDR2 SNTAGT. The CDR3 loop spans 13 amino acids. In nucleotides, the CDR3 is TGTGCCAGCAGTCAGGACAGGGACACTGAAGCTTTCTTT. Translating gives CASSQDRDTEAFF.

This chain joins TRBV28 and TRBJ2-7; TRBD1 matches 7 bases. The CDR3 has 11 residues. The V and J ends lost 6 bases and 10 bases, in that order; junction bases with no gene match: 6. Germline values: CDR1 MDHEN, CDR2 SYDVKM. As DNA, the CDR3 is TGTGCCAGCAGCCCTCGGGACAGACAGTACTTC. This encodes CASSPRDRQYF.

The chain uses TRBV19 and TRBJ2-5, with D tentatively TRBD1 (6 bases). The CDR3 has 14 residues. Germline V gene lookup returns CDR1 LNHDA and CDR2 SQIVND (reference sequence). The ends were cut back, 3 bases at V and 6 bases at J, with 14 bases in the middle. CDR3 sequence reads: CASSISSGVKTQYF. In DNA, the CDR3 is TGTGCCAGTAGTATCTCGTCAGGGGTGAAGACCCAGTACTTC.

The chain combines TRBV6-4 with TRBJ2-1; 8 bases match TRBD2. The V gene's germline CDR1 is MRHNA and CDR2 SNTAGT. This CDR3 contains 16 residues. With V trimmed by 2 bases and J by 8 bases, 11 bases remained unmatched. The CDR3 here is CASSDGGGTSIDEQFF. Written as DNA, the CDR3 is TGTGCCAGCAGTGACGGTGGGGGGACTAGTATCGATGAGCAGTTCTTC.

This clone was counted a few times. The V gene is TRBV4-3, the J gene TRBJ2-7; perhaps TRBD1 as D (6 bases). Between the trimmed V and J ends, which lost 0 bases and 0 bases, there was a span of 15 bases. The CDR3 sequence is 17 residues long. Germline lookup yields CDR1 LGHNA and CDR2 YSLEER. The CDR3 protein is CASSQDWPGTLSYEQYF. CDR3 nucleotides: TGCGCCAGCAGCCAAGATTGGCCCGGGACACTCTCCTACGAGCAGTACTTC.

The chain uses TRBV2 and TRBJ1-6; D is ambiguous. The CDR3 has 16 residues. Trimming removed 6 bases from V and 3 bases from J, with 15 bases in between. Germline V lookup: CDR1 SNHLY, CDR2 FYNNEI. CDR3 protein: CASREPPTGYNSPLHF. DNA for the CDR3: TGTGCCAGCAGGGAGCCTCCGACTGGCTATAATTCACCCCTCCACTTT. The entire variable domain, with the rest obtained from reference TRBV2 and TRBJ1-6, is as follows: EPEVTQTPSHQVTQMGQEVILRCVPISNHLYFYWYRQILGQKVEFLVSFYNNEISEKSEIFDDQFSVERPDGSNFTLKIRSTKLEDSAMYFCASREPPTGYNSPLHFGNGTRLTVT.

The gene calls are TRBV6-1 and TRBJ2-7, with 9 bases identical to TRBD1. The germline V gene has CDR1 MNHNS and CDR2 SASEGT. This CDR3 region has 14 residues. The V segment lost 8 bases and the J segment 4 bases; nucleotides outside the gene matches: 9. This CDR3 reads CASEKRDRVYEQYF. For the CDR3, the DNA is TGTGCCAGCGAAAAGAGGGACAGGGTGTACGAGCAGTACTTC.

The CDR3 here is CASNRRGSSTDTQYF. CDR3 in DNA: TGTGCCAGCAACCGGAGAGGGAGTAGCACAGATACGCAGTATTTT. The chain employs TRBV28 and TRBJ2-3; perhaps TRBD2 as D (5 bases). Per the germline V gene, CDR1 is MDHEN and CDR2 is SYDVKM. CDR3 length: 15 amino acids. Trimming stripped 7 bases from V and 0 bases from J, with 14 bases between.

V usage is TRBV14 and J usage is TRBJ2-5, with D tentatively TRBD2 (6 bases). The CDR3 extends over 15 amino acids. V was trimmed by 2 bases and J by 5 bases, leaving 15 bases between them. Looked up from germline, CDR1 is SGHDN and CDR2 is FVKESK. CDR3 loop: CASSQLTGAGETQYF. In DNA form, the CDR3 reads TGTGCCAGCAGCCAACTGACCGGGGCGGGGGAGACCCAGTACTTC.

The chain links TRBV5-1 to TRBJ2-7; the match to TRBD1 covers 8 bases. The length of the CDR3 is 14 residues. The V gene end was trimmed by 4 bases and the J gene end by 4 bases; junction bases not matched to a gene: 7. Germline V gene data show CDR1 as SGHRS and CDR2 as YFSETQ. The CDR3 DNA reads TGCGCCAGCAGCATCCGGGACAGGCTATACGAGCAGTACTTC. It codes for CASSIRDRLYEQYF. Filled out from reference TRBV5-1 and TRBJ2-7, the complete variable domain reads KAGVTQTPRYLIKTRGQQVTLSCSPISGHRSVSWYQQTPGQGLQFLFEYFSETQRNKGNFPGRFSGRQFSNSRSEMNVSTLELGDSALYLCASSIRDRLYEQYFGPGTRLTVT.

This chain uses TRBV30 with TRBJ2-3, with 10 bases matching TRBD2. Per the germline V gene, CDR1 is GTSNPN and CDR2 is SVGIG (reference sequence). The CDR3 contains 14 residues. J lost 7 bases, V lost 2 bases, and 6 bases had no gene match. CDR3 in amino acids: CAWSTSGAPNTQYF. CDR3 DNA sequence: TGTGCCTGGAGTACTAGCGGGGCCCCAAATACGCAGTATTTT.

V usage is TRBV18 and J usage is TRBJ2-3; 12 bases map to TRBD2. The V segment lost 1 base and the J segment 2 bases; nucleotides outside the gene matches: 4. The germline CDR1 and CDR2 sequences are KGHSH and LQKENI. The CDR3 runs to 17 residues. The CDR3 DNA reads as TGTGCCAGCTCACCACGTGGGACTAGCGGGTCCACAGATACGCAGTATTTT. This translates into CASSPRGTSGSTDTQYF.

This chain connects TRBV15 to TRBJ2-1; 8 nucleotides align to TRBD2. This CDR3 is built from 16 residues. Trimming took 0 bases from V and 8 from J; bases not matched to a gene: 9. Germline-derived CDR1 and CDR2 are LNHNV and YYDKDF (reference sequence). The chain's CDR3 is CATSRDRSGSFHEQFF. CDR3 in DNA: TGTGCCACCAGCAGAGATCGAAGCGGGAGTTTCCATGAGCAGTTCTTC.

The V gene is TRBV27, the J gene TRBJ1-1; D is ambiguous. V lost 3 bases, J lost 2 bases, and 7 bases lay in between. The CDR3 has 13 residues. Germline V gene data show CDR1 as MNHEY and CDR2 as SMNVEV (reference sequence). The CDR3 coding sequence is TGTGCCAGCAGTTTTCGGAGTAACACTGAAGCTTTCTTT. This sequence encodes CASSFRSNTEAFF.

CDR3 protein: CASSLSGQGTNSPLHF. CDR3 nucleotides: TGCGCCAGCAGCTTGAGCGGACAGGGGACCAATTCACCCCTCCACTTT. The chain uses TRBV5-1 and TRBJ1-6; 9 positions match TRBD1. CDR1 and CDR2 from the germline V gene are SGHRS and YFSETQ. The CDR3 contains 16 residues. V gave up 1 base and J gave up 7 bases; unmatched junction bases: 6.

This clone occurred a few times. The DNA for the CDR3 is TGTGCCAGCAGCCCGCCAGAGGGTTCCATCGAGCAGTACTTC. Its translation: CASSPPEGSIEQYF. This sequence joins TRBV5-6 and TRBJ2-7; possible D gene TRBD2, 5 bases. V was trimmed by 4 bases and J by 6 bases, leaving 17 bases between them. CDR1 SGHDT and CDR2 YYEEEE come from the germline V gene. CDR3 size: 14 residues.

This clone was found a few times. The V gene is TRBV4-3, the J gene TRBJ2-7; D is perhaps TRBD1 (6 bases). Germline V gene data show CDR1 as LGHNA and CDR2 as YSLEER. V lost 0 bases and J 6 bases, leaving 15 bases between the germline ends. The CDR3 consists of 15 residues. In nucleotides, the CDR3 is TGCGCCAGCAGCCAAGACGCGCAGGGGCGCGGCGAGCAGTACTTC. Translation gives CASSQDAQGRGEQYF.

This chain links TRBV29-1 with TRBJ1-2; a possible D gene is TRBD1 (5 bases). The CDR3 has 12 amino acids. Trimming left V 8 bases short and J 2 bases short, with 12 bases between. Germline V CDR1 and CDR2: SQVTM, ANQGSEA. Here the CDR3 DNA reads TGCAGCTCCTCGGGGGAAAACTATGGCTACACCTTC. Its protein is CSSSGENYGYTF.

The chain uses TRBV5-8 and TRBJ2-1, with 8 bases lining up with TRBD2. This CDR3 comprises 13 residues. Germline V CDR1 and CDR2: SGHTS, YDEGEE. Unmatched junction bases numbered 4, after V lost 3 bases and J lost 8 bases. The CDR3 DNA is TGTGCCAGCAGCTCGTCGGGGGGGCATGAGCAGTTCTTC. It is translated as CASSSSGGHEQFF.

The chain carries TRBV7-2 and TRBJ1-5; D is unresolved. V dropped 4 bases and J dropped 5 bases, with 9 bases sitting between them. This CDR3 has 13 amino acids. The germline gives CDR1 SGHTA, CDR2 FQGNSA. The CDR3 DNA follows: TGTGCCAGCAGCTCGTACACCTATCAGCCCCAGCATTTT. It is translated as CASSSYTYQPQHF.

The chain has TRBV7-7 and TRBJ2-3; D is unresolved. The V gene lost 1 base and the J gene lost 1 base, with 6 bases spanning the gap. The CDR3 is 14 residues long. Germline CDR1 is SSHAT and CDR2 is FNYEAQ (reference sequence). CDR3 loop: CASSLGQGTDTQYF. Here the CDR3 DNA reads TGTGCCAGCAGCTTAGGTCAGGGCACAGATACGCAGTATTTT.

The rearrangement uses TRBV10-3 and TRBJ2-7; the match to TRBD1 covers 7 bases. The CDR3 has 14 amino acids. The ends lost 3 bases at V and 2 bases at J; junction bases unmatched: 4. Germline lookup yields CDR1 ENHRY and CDR2 SYGVKD. This chain's CDR3 is CAISDTGQPYEQYF. DNA for the CDR3: TGTGCCATCAGTGACACGGGACAGCCCTACGAGCAGTACTTC.

This sequence joins TRBV1 and TRBJ2-7; the table's D call, TRBD1, was not checked against the DNA. TRBV1 is assigned pseudogene status. The CDR3 has 14 amino acids. This chain's CDR3 is CTSSPRDRGYGQYF. CDR3 nucleotide sequence: TGCACCAGCAGCCCCCGGGACAGGGGGTACGGGCAGTACTTC.

This rearrangement joins TRBV5-1 to TRBJ2-3, with D perhaps TRBD2 (5 bases). The CDR3 runs to 16 residues. The V gene's germline CDR1 is SGHRS and CDR2 YFSETQ. The V and J ends lost 6 bases and 0 bases respectively, with 17 bases between them. The CDR3 DNA reads TGCGCCAGCACCTTACGGGGTTCTACTAGCACAGATACGCAGTATTTT. Amino acid sequence: CASTLRGSTSTDTQYF. Using reference TRBV5-1 and TRBJ2-3 for the parts outside the CDR3, the full variable domain is KAGVTQTPRYLIKTRGQQVTLSCSPISGHRSVSWYQQTPGQGLQFLFEYFSETQRNKGNFPGRFSGRQFSNSRSEMNVSTLELGDSALYLCASTLRGSTSTDTQYFGPGTRLTVL.